One sample yielded the 26 T cell receptor beta chains listed below, sequenced in a study of T cell changes during pregnancy in multiple sclerosis (dated by TCRdb to between 2018 and 2020). The library was made by the immunoSEQ multiplex PCR assay. Here the immuneACCESS table is served through TCRdb, limited to in-frame sequences with V and J called. Missing clones are a known gap in these copies; in checked studies unresolved V genes cover under half, and the rest lacks a known reason. Across this sample there are some 80,000 clones, with around 92% seen only once. The ten largest clones represent approximately 1.4% of the sample. Sequencing was performed on peripheral blood, taken before pregnancy. These receptors were taken from a female donor with multiple sclerosis, enrolled in a pregnancy study.

J is TRBJ1-1 and V is TRBV6-5; no clear D. Germline CDR1 MNHEY, CDR2 SVGAGI. V lost 2 bases, J lost 0 bases, and 13 bases lay in between. This CDR3 is built from 16 residues. The CDR3 nucleotides are TGTGCCAGCAGTTACGATTATAAACTCCTGAACACTGAAGCTTTCTTT. Translation: CASSYDYKLLNTEAFF.

This rearrangement joins TRBV13 to TRBJ1-1; no clear D gene. V lost 6 bases, J lost 3 bases, and 8 bases lay in between. Germline CDR1 reads PRHDT; CDR2 reads FYEKMQ (reference sequence). The CDR3 has 12 amino acids. The CDR3, as DNA: TGTGCCAGCAGAATCGGGGACACTGAAGCTTTCTTT. Its protein is CASRIGDTEAFF.

The chain has TRBV7-8 and TRBJ2-5; a possible D gene is TRBD2 (6 bases). This CDR3 is 14 amino acids long. Deletions cut 5 bases from V and 9 bases from J, with 19 bases between. The germline V gene has CDR1 SGHVS and CDR2 FQNEAQ. The CDR3 loop reads CASSPLPTSLAQYF. In DNA form, the CDR3 reads TGTGCCAGCAGCCCGCTGCCGACTAGTTTGGCCCAGTACTTC.

The chain carries TRBV11-2 and TRBJ2-5, with 7 bases aligning to TRBD1. Looked up from germline, CDR1 is SGHAT and CDR2 is FQNNGV. The ends lost 5 bases at V and 5 bases at J; junction bases unmatched: 11. CDR3 length: 15 residues. CDR3 amino acids: CASSLLAGGTETQYF. The DNA of the CDR3 is TGTGCCAGCAGCCTCCTGGCAGGGGGAACGGAGACCCAGTACTTC.

J is TRBJ1-1 and V is TRBV29-1; no clear D gene. This CDR3 is 11 amino acids long. Germline V lookup: CDR1 SQVTM, CDR2 ANQGSEA. Trimming shortened V by 6 bases and J by 4 bases, and 9 bases separated the two germline ends. In DNA, the CDR3 is TGCAGCGTAACGAGGGCCACTGAAGCTTTCTTT. This translates into CSVTRATEAFF.

This sequence joins TRBV11-3 and TRBJ2-1; 11 bases align to TRBD2. There are 16 residues in the CDR3. Looked up from germline, CDR1 is SGHNT and CDR2 is YENEEA. The V gene end was trimmed by 1 base and the J gene end by 1 base; junction bases not matched to a gene: 0. The CDR3 region has the DNA TGTGCCAGCAGCTTAGTAGCGGGGGGGTCCTACAATGAGCAGTTCTTC. This sequence encodes CASSLVAGGSYNEQFF.

This sequence joins TRBV6-4 and TRBJ1-1; a possible D gene is TRBD1 (6 bases). The CDR3 sequence is 13 residues long. Trimming cost V 5 bases and J 1 base, with 8 bases left between them. The germline CDR1 and CDR2 sequences are MRHNA and SNTAGT. The CDR3 spells CASSPGQNTEAFF. CDR3 DNA: TGTGCCAGCAGTCCGGGACAGAACACTGAAGCTTTCTTT.

J is TRBJ1-6 and V is TRBV7-9; D is ambiguous. Per the germline V gene, CDR1 is SEHNR and CDR2 is FQNEAQ (reference sequence). Trimming took off 5 bases at V and 10 bases at J, with 9 bases between the two ends. The length of the CDR3 is 12 residues. The CDR3 coding sequence is TGTGCCAGCAGCCCAAGAGGCTCACCCCTCCACTTT. Translated, it gives CASSPRGSPLHF.

The chain recombines TRBV29-1 with TRBJ2-7; 8 bases agree with TRBD1. Germline CDR1 reads SQVTM; CDR2 reads ANQGSEA. The CDR3 has 14 residues. The trim removed 6 bases at V and 4 bases at J, leaving 11 bases unmatched. The CDR3 sequence: CSVLPTTGEYEQYF. The CDR3, as DNA: TGCAGCGTCCTCCCGACGACAGGGGAATACGAGCAGTACTTC.

The gene calls are TRBV7-6 and TRBJ2-7; D might be TRBD2 (6 bases). Looked up from germline, CDR1 is SGHVS and CDR2 is FNYEAQ. The CDR3 runs to 15 residues. Trimming pared 4 bases from V and 3 bases from J, leaving 16 bases between. The CDR3 bases are TGTGCCAGCAGCTCCACCGGGGGACGTAACTACGAGCAGTACTTC. This translates into CASSSTGGRNYEQYF.

The V call is TRBV27, the J call TRBJ2-3; the D is unclear. Deletions cut 7 bases from V and 4 bases from J, with 21 bases between. The CDR3 runs 16 residues. CDR1 and CDR2 (germline): MNHEY, SMNVEV (reference sequence). The CDR3 nucleotides are TGTGCCAGCAACTCCTCCCCCTCCCCCGCGGCAGATACGCAGTATTTT. This translates into CASNSSPSPAADTQYF.

The chain recombines TRBV5-4 with TRBJ1-2, with D possibly being TRBD1 (6 bases). Germline CDR1 and CDR2: SGHNT and YYREEE (reference sequence). The CDR3 extends over 14 amino acids. The V gene lost 3 bases and the J gene lost 0 bases, with 9 bases spanning the gap. CDR3 coding DNA: TGTGCCAGCAGCTCTGGACAGCCTAACTATGGCTACACCTTC. It codes for CASSSGQPNYGYTF.

V usage is TRBV5-8 and J usage is TRBJ2-7; D possibly corresponds to TRBD1 (6 bases). Trimming cost V 7 bases and J 4 bases, with 15 bases left between them. The germline V gene has CDR1 SGHTS and CDR2 YDEGEE. The CDR3 extends over 13 amino acids. The CDR3 region is CASGRTDTYEQYF. In DNA form, the CDR3 reads TGTGCCAGCGGGCGGACAGACACTTACGAGCAGTACTTC.

This clone was counted between two and nine times. V and J are TRBV18 and TRBJ1-5, with D perhaps matching TRBD1 (5 bases). Trimming shortened V by 5 bases and J by 0 bases, and 11 bases separated the two germline ends. Germline CDR1 and CDR2: KGHSH and LQKENI. The CDR3 is made up of 15 amino acids. CDR3 coding DNA: TGTGCCAGCTCATCAGGGCCGGGTAGCAATCAGCCCCAGCATTTT. The encoded protein is CASSSGPGSNQPQHF.

The chain carries TRBV14 and TRBJ1-2; D gene uncertain. The CDR3 is made up of 14 amino acids. Between the trimmed V and J ends, which lost 3 bases and 4 bases, there was a span of 12 bases. Germline CDR1 is SGHDN and CDR2 is FVKESK. The CDR3 protein is CASSQVGGFYGYTF. CDR3 bases: TGTGCCAGCAGCCAGGTCGGTGGTTTCTATGGCTACACCTTC.

This clone showed up just once. This rearrangement joins TRBV7-8 to TRBJ1-2; D is possibly TRBD1 (5 bases). Trimming took off 5 bases at V and 4 bases at J, with 14 bases between the two ends. In germline, CDR1 is SGHVS, CDR2 FQNEAQ. The CDR3 has 14 residues. CDR3: CASSAGYKGYGYTF. In nucleotides, the CDR3 is TGTGCCAGCAGCGCAGGGTATAAGGGCTATGGCTACACCTTC.

The chain combines TRBV11-2 with TRBJ1-4; the match to TRBD1 covers 8 bases. CDR3 length: 13 residues. J was trimmed by 10 bases and V by 5 bases; bases with no gene match: 6. CDR1 is SGHAT, CDR2 FQNNGV, per germline. The CDR3: CASSPQGVGKLFF. The CDR3, as DNA: TGTGCCAGCAGCCCACAGGGGGTTGGAAAACTGTTTTTT.

The chain recombines TRBV5-6 with TRBJ2-3; D might be TRBD2 (7 bases). The CDR3 sequence is 16 residues long. Germline V gene sequence: CDR1 SGHDT, CDR2 YYEEEE. V was clipped by 4 bases and J by 0 bases, with 15 bases between them. CDR3 sequence: CASSIRSGGSTDTQYF. The CDR3 DNA reads as TGTGCCAGCAGCATCCGTTCGGGGGGCAGCACAGATACGCAGTATTTT.

This chain joins TRBV6-6 and TRBJ2-7; TRBD1 aligns across 7 bases. Trimming at V came to 6 bases and at J to 1 base, leaving 6 bases not matched to a gene. Germline V CDR1 and CDR2: MNHNY, SVGAGI (reference sequence). The CDR3 extends over 14 amino acids. The CDR3 DNA reads TGTGCCAGCAGCATGATACAGGGGTCCTACGAGCAGTACTTC. Amino acids: CASSMIQGSYEQYF.

The genes are TRBV5-3 and TRBJ2-4; 11 bases are shared with TRBD1. TRBV5-3 is annotated as an ORF whose role is uncertain. This CDR3 contains 16 residues. V shed 2 bases and J 5 bases; nucleotides not matched to a gene: 6. The CDR3: CARSFFGTGGQNIQYF. In DNA, the CDR3 is TGTGCCAGAAGCTTCTTCGGGACAGGGGGACAAAACATTCAGTACTTC.

The rearrangement uses TRBV15 and TRBJ1-2; tentative D call: TRBD1 (6 bases). The ends were cut back, 0 bases at V and 4 bases at J, with 15 bases in the middle. This CDR3 spans 16 amino acids. CDR1 is LNHNV and CDR2 is YYDKDF in the germline V gene (reference sequence). The CDR3, as DNA: TGTGCCACCAGCAGAGATGGGTTAGTGGGGGCCTATGGCTACACCTTC. This sequence encodes CATSRDGLVGAYGYTF.

This clone has just one count. The chain carries TRBV2 and TRBJ1-6; perhaps TRBD1 as D (5 bases). Germline CDR1 and CDR2: SNHLY and FYNNEI. The V and J ends lost 3 bases and 3 bases respectively, with 6 bases between them. The CDR3 extends over 14 amino acids. The CDR3 DNA sequence: TGTGCCAGCAGTGAGACAGACTATAATTCACCCCTCCACTTT. Translation: CASSETDYNSPLHF.

The J gene is TRBJ1-5, the V gene TRBV5-6; 7 nucleotides agree with TRBD1. The germline gives CDR1 SGHDT, CDR2 YYEEEE. The length of the CDR3 is 14 residues. With 2 bases clipped from V and 2 bases from J, the junction kept 1 base outside the gene matches. Here the CDR3 DNA reads TGTGCCAGCAGCTTAGGGACAGGCAATCAGCCCCAGCATTTT. Residues: CASSLGTGNQPQHF.

This chain connects TRBV7-9 to TRBJ2-7; 8 bases are a match to TRBD1. Germline trimming cut 8 bases from V and 2 bases from J; bases unmatched to any gene: 8. Germline CDR1 SEHNR, CDR2 FQNEAQ (reference sequence). The CDR3 is 14 amino acids. The CDR3 here is CASSADRVPYEQYF. CDR3 bases: TGTGCCAGCTCAGCGGACAGGGTTCCCTACGAGCAGTACTTC.

Here the CDR3 reads CASSSTPGPGAQHF. CDR3 nucleotides: TGTGCCAGCAGCTCAACTCCGGGCCCCGGGGCCCAGCATTTT. The V and J genes are TRBV5-5 and TRBJ1-5; D is uncertain. Per the germline V gene, CDR1 is SGHKS and CDR2 is YYEKEE (reference sequence). V dropped 3 bases and J dropped 11 bases, with 18 bases sitting between them. The CDR3 is 14 residues long. The full variable domain, its missing parts supplied by reference TRBV5-5 and TRBJ1-5, is DAGVTQSPTHLIKTRGQQVTLRCSPISGHKSVSWYQQVLGQGPQFIFQYYEKEERGRGNFPDRFSARQFPNYSSELNVNALLLGDSALYLCASSSTPGPGAQHFGDGTRLSIL.

This chain uses TRBV19 with TRBJ1-5, with 9 bases matching TRBD1. The CDR3 loop spans 18 amino acids. Germline-derived CDR1 and CDR2 are LNHDA and SQIVND (reference sequence). The ends lost 3 bases at V and 0 bases at J; junction bases unmatched: 9. The CDR3 spells CASSMRDREWHSNQPQHF. CDR3 nucleotide sequence: TGTGCCAGTAGTATGCGGGACAGGGAATGGCATAGCAATCAGCCCCAGCATTTT.